This TCR beta chain was found in a study of shared clonotypes between healthy human individuals. In germline, CDR1 is MGHDK, CDR2 SYGVNS. Between the trimmed V and J ends, which lost 11 bases and 6 bases, there was a span of 17 bases. The CDR3 spans 12 residues. Naive CD8 cells lacked CD45RO and underwent positive selection for CCR7, leaving out terminally differentiated effector memory CD45RA+ cells. Clones were read by immunoSEQ multiplex PCR, and TCRdb kept only the in-frame ones, dropping some. This table holds about 550,000 clones, roughly 96% found once. The chain uses TRBV25-1 and TRBJ2-7; tentatively, D is TRBD1 (5 bases). This receptor was obtained from a woman aged 25 to 39 in good health. Sequenced input: naive CD8+ T cells sorted from blood. The CDR3 is CACSLAGREQYF. The CDR3, as DNA: TGTGCCTGTTCACTGGCAGGGCGCGAGCAGTACTTC.